This record looks at one T cell receptor beta chain sequence and its context. The sample originates from a study of T cell changes during pregnancy in multiple sclerosis. The repertoire was sequenced with immunoSEQ multiplex PCR; TCRdb's copy has only in-frame clones and lacks some. The table includes 65,000 or so clones, about 90% detected once. Per the germline V gene, CDR1 is SGHTA and CDR2 is FQGNSA. The CDR3 extends over 14 amino acids. V trimming: 3 bases; J trimming: 4 bases; junction bases outside the gene matches: 5. This clonotype originated in a female donor in good health, enrolled as a control in a pregnancy study. The chain carries TRBV7-2 and TRBJ1-2, with 7 bases fitting TRBD1. This sample comprised peripheral blood, obtained in the second trimester of pregnancy. The CDR3 loop is CASSFQGQTYGYTF. As DNA, the CDR3 is TGTGCCAGCAGCTTCCAGGGACAGACCTATGGCTACACCTTC.